Presented here are 24 T cell receptor beta chains from one specimen sequenced in a study of T cell responses to AZD1222 COVID-19 vaccine. Libraries were prepared by immunoSEQ multiplex PCR; TCRdb keeps only in-frame clonotypes and omits some of them. The sample holds just under 85,000 clones, 86% seen once. The sequences come from peripheral blood, collected on day 0 of AZD1222 vaccination. These receptors originate from an adult in good health.

V usage is TRBV27 and J usage is TRBJ1-2; D remains ambiguous. The CDR3 runs to 12 residues. Germline V gene data show CDR1 as MNHEY and CDR2 as SMNVEV (reference sequence). Trimming removed 3 bases at V and 11 bases at J, with 13 bases between. The CDR3: CASSFDRAVYTF. The CDR3 region has the DNA TGTGCCAGCAGTTTTGACCGCGCAGTTTACACCTTC.

The chain uses TRBV7-2 and TRBJ2-7, with 9 bases lining up with TRBD2. The CDR3 spans 16 residues. Germline V lookup: CDR1 SGHTA, CDR2 FQGNSA. V trimming: 1 base; J trimming: 4 bases; junction bases outside the gene matches: 8. This CDR3 reads CASSLGIAGDVYEQYF. The CDR3 bases are TGTGCCAGCAGCTTAGGGATAGCGGGAGACGTTTACGAGCAGTACTTC. Looking up the rest from reference TRBV7-2 and TRBJ2-7 gives the full variable domain: GAGVSQSPSNKVTEKGKDVELRCDPISGHTALYWYRQSLGQGLEFLIYFQGNSAPDKSGLPSDRFSAERTGGSVSTLTIQRTQQEDSAVYLCASSLGIAGDVYEQYFGPGTRLTVT.

This chain joins TRBV2 and TRBJ2-1; 7 positions match TRBD2. The V and J ends lost 6 bases and 0 bases, in that order; junction bases with no gene match: 8. Germline V gives CDR1 SNHLY, CDR2 FYNNEI. The CDR3 has 16 amino acids. The CDR3 spells CASSLAGGLSYNEQFF. The CDR3 region has the DNA TGTGCCAGCAGCTTAGCGGGTGGCCTCTCCTACAATGAGCAGTTCTTC.

The chain has TRBV28 and TRBJ1-3; TRBD1 might be the D (6 bases). The CDR3 runs to 18 residues. Germline CDR1 and CDR2: MDHEN and SYDVKM. The V end was cut by 2 bases, the J end by 0 bases, with 17 bases between. The CDR3 coding sequence is TGTGCCAGCAGTTTAGGCTTCCAGGGGAGTCTCTCTGGAAACACCATATATTTT. Translating it yields CASSLGFQGSLSGNTIYF.

The J gene is TRBJ1-5, the V gene TRBV9; D gene ambiguous. CDR1 is SGDLS, CDR2 YYNGEE, per germline. The V end lost 2 bases, the J end lost 0 bases, and 9 bases lay between the germline ends. The CDR3 runs 15 residues. The CDR3 loop reads CASSVAANSNQPQHF. The CDR3 DNA sequence: TGTGCCAGCAGCGTGGCTGCTAATAGCAATCAGCCCCAGCATTTT.

This chain joins TRBV28 and TRBJ2-7, with D perhaps TRBD2 (6 bases). Germline values: CDR1 MDHEN, CDR2 SYDVKM. The CDR3 loop spans 12 amino acids. The V end lost 10 bases, the J end lost 5 bases, and 15 bases lay between the germline ends. Here the CDR3 DNA reads TGTGCCACTGGAGGGGAGGATGACGAGCAGTACTTC. Translating gives CATGGEDDEQYF.

The chain couples TRBV10-2 to TRBJ2-7; unclear D gene. Looked up from germline, CDR1 is WSHSY and CDR2 is SAAADI. Trimming stripped 2 bases from V and 7 bases from J, with 15 bases between. CDR3 length: 14 residues. The CDR3: CASSEVAAPVEQYF. For the CDR3, the DNA is TGCGCCAGCAGTGAGGTGGCCGCTCCTGTGGAGCAGTACTTC.

The gene calls are TRBV3-1 (or the pseudogene TRBV3-2) and TRBJ1-4, with 7 bases fitting TRBD1. The CDR3 is made up of 14 amino acids. Germline CDR1 LGHDT, CDR2 YNNKEL (reference sequence). V trimming: 5 bases; J trimming: 5 bases; junction bases outside the gene matches: 5. CDR3 loop: CASSRGQKNEKLFF. DNA of the CDR3: TGTGCCAGCAGCAGGGGGCAAAAAAATGAAAAACTGTTTTTT.

This chain uses TRBV7-9 with TRBJ2-1; D not resolved. The CDR3 contains 12 residues. Germline CDR1 is SEHNR and CDR2 is FQNEAQ (reference sequence). The V gene lost 6 bases and the J gene lost 6 bases, with 9 bases spanning the gap. The CDR3 sequence is CASRENTNEQFF. CDR3 coding DNA: TGTGCCAGCAGAGAAAATACCAATGAGCAGTTCTTC.

The J gene is TRBJ1-3, the V gene TRBV5-1, with D perhaps TRBD1 (6 bases). The V gene's germline CDR1 is SGHRS and CDR2 YFSETQ. The V and J ends lost 7 bases and 0 bases respectively, with 11 bases between them. This CDR3 spans 14 amino acids. CDR3 amino acids: CASRWTASGNTIYF. For the CDR3, the DNA is TGCGCCAGCCGCTGGACAGCCTCTGGAAACACCATATATTTT.

The chain couples TRBV12-3 or TRBV12-4 to TRBJ2-7; D uncertain. The CDR3 loop spans 11 amino acids. V gave up 6 bases and J gave up 6 bases, with 9 bases separating them. CDR3 protein: CASSQVSEQYF. The CDR3 nucleotides read TGTGCCAGCAGCCAGGTATCCGAGCAGTACTTC.

V is TRBV6-5 and J is TRBJ1-5; 8 bases map to TRBD1. The CDR3 is made up of 13 amino acids. V trimming: 6 bases; J trimming: 6 bases; junction bases outside the gene matches: 4. Germline loops: CDR1 MNHEY, CDR2 SVGAGI. The CDR3 sequence: CASSGQGGQPQHF. The CDR3 DNA follows: TGTGCCAGCAGCGGACAGGGAGGTCAGCCCCAGCATTTT.

The gene calls are TRBV19 and TRBJ2-1; perhaps TRBD1 as D (5 bases). The CDR3 consists of 12 residues. Germline loops: CDR1 LNHDA, CDR2 SQIVND (reference sequence). V was trimmed by 5 bases and J by 15 bases, leaving 17 bases between them. For the CDR3, the DNA is TGTGCCAGTAGTTCGGTTAGGGGTCCTCGGTTCTTC. Its protein is CASSSVRGPRFF.

The gene calls are TRBV27 and TRBJ2-7; 7 nucleotides align to TRBD1. V shed 7 bases, J shed 7 bases, and the junction held 7 bases outside the gene matches. Germline values: CDR1 MNHEY, CDR2 SMNVEV (reference sequence). The CDR3 extends over 12 amino acids. As DNA, the CDR3 is TGTGCCAGCACCACTACAGGGGAGGAGCAGTACTTC. It translates to CASTTTGEEQYF.

The chain combines TRBV5-1 with TRBJ2-7; 9 bases map to TRBD1. In germline, CDR1 is SGHRS, CDR2 YFSETQ. V was pared by 8 bases and J by 6 bases, with 12 bases of the junction left unmatched. The CDR3 length is 14 residues. The CDR3 sequence is CASQPGQGPLEQYF. The CDR3 coding sequence is TGCGCCAGTCAACCGGGACAGGGACCGCTCGAGCAGTACTTC.

The rearrangement uses TRBV6-5 and TRBJ1-2; weak D call: TRBD1 (6 bases). V was clipped by 9 bases and J by 2 bases, with 16 bases between them. Germline lookup yields CDR1 MNHEY and CDR2 SVGAGI. This CDR3 is 14 amino acids long. This CDR3 reads CASTTGFPNYGYTF. The CDR3 DNA is TGTGCCAGTACTACAGGGTTCCCCAACTATGGCTACACCTTC.

The chain uses TRBV7-2 and TRBJ1-1, with D possibly being TRBD1 (5 bases). CDR3 length: 14 residues. Trimming pared 1 base from V and 6 bases from J, leaving 12 bases between. Germline V gives CDR1 SGHTA, CDR2 FQGNSA. CDR3 loop: CASSLGAGNAEAFF. The CDR3 nucleotides read TGTGCCAGCAGCTTAGGCGCAGGGAATGCTGAAGCTTTCTTT.

This rearrangement joins TRBV4-3 to TRBJ1-6; D gene ambiguous. Trimming left V 3 bases short and J 7 bases short, with 13 bases between. CDR3 length equals 15 residues. The germline V gene encodes CDR1 LGHNA and CDR2 YSLEER. The CDR3 region is CASSQRIGSNSPLHF. The DNA for the CDR3 is TGCGCCAGCAGCCAGCGTATTGGGTCCAATTCACCCCTCCACTTT.

The rearrangement links TRBV6-6 to TRBJ2-7; 9 bases match TRBD1. CDR1 and CDR2 from the germline V gene are MNHNY and SVGAGI (reference sequence). V shed 2 bases and J 1 base; nucleotides not matched to a gene: 3. The CDR3 is 15 amino acids. The CDR3 loop is CASSYPGQGSYEQYF. In DNA form, the CDR3 reads TGTGCCAGCAGTTACCCGGGACAGGGATCCTACGAGCAGTACTTC.

In its sample, this clone was seen once. This rearrangement joins TRBV7-3 to TRBJ2-5; 7 bases align to TRBD2. J lost 4 bases, V lost 3 bases, and 5 bases had no gene match. The CDR3 runs to 14 residues. Germline V CDR1 and CDR2: SGHTA, FQGTGA. CDR3 loop: CASSLGGRGETQYF. CDR3 DNA: TGTGCCAGCAGCTTGGGCGGGAGAGGAGAGACCCAGTACTTC.

This sequence joins TRBV15 and TRBJ1-2, with D perhaps matching TRBD1 (5 bases). This CDR3 spans 16 amino acids. V dropped 3 bases and J dropped 1 base, with 15 bases sitting between them. CDR1 and CDR2 from the germline V gene are LNHNV and YYDKDF (reference sequence). As DNA, the CDR3 is TGTGCCACCAGCAGTGGCAGGGCACCGGATAACTATGGCTACACCTTC. Translation gives CATSSGRAPDNYGYTF.

V is TRBV20-1 and J is TRBJ1-1; 7 bases map to TRBD1. The V gene's germline CDR1 is DFQATT and CDR2 SNEGSKA (reference sequence). The CDR3 sequence is 11 residues long. CDR3 bases: TGCAGAGCAGGGGGGTATACTGAAGCTTTCTTT. This codes for CRAGGYTEAFF.

The J gene is TRBJ1-6, the V gene TRBV5-6; D is undetermined. CDR3 length equals 15 residues. Germline assignment: CDR1 SGHDT and CDR2 YYEEEE. V was trimmed by 1 base and J by 5 bases, leaving 10 bases between them. CDR3 coding DNA: TGTGCCAGCAGCTTGCGAGACACCAATAATTCACCCCTCCACTTT. Amino acids: CASSLRDTNNSPLHF.

The V call is TRBV7-9, the J call TRBJ1-4; D unclear. The V gene lost 2 bases and the J gene lost 5 bases, with 3 bases spanning the gap. This CDR3 comprises 12 residues. Germline lookup yields CDR1 SEHNR and CDR2 FQNEAQ (reference sequence). The CDR3, as DNA: TGTGCCAGCAGCTTAACCAATGAAAAACTGTTTTTT. It specifies CASSLTNEKLFF.